The rows below give T cell receptor beta chains drawn from one sample of a study of vaccination effects on CD4 cells after COVID-19. The repertoire was sequenced with immunoSEQ multiplex PCR; TCRdb's copy has only in-frame clones and lacks some. The data contain roughly 35,000 clones, approximately 78% of them seen just once; the ten biggest clones take up about a sixth. What these receptors recognize is not known. Here the sequenced sample was CD4+ T cells from PBMCs cultured with HCoV-NL63 spike peptides, taken before COVID-19 vaccination. Receptors were obtained from a human donor who had a prior SARS-CoV-2 infection. Both conserved end residues are part of each CDR3. The D gene is left open where the match is weak. Where a row states a size, it is once, few, many or the class of an expanded clone; other rows omit it.

>TRBV5-5|TRBJ2-1|.|TRBD2|15
TGTGCCAGCAGCTTGGGAGCGGGGGGGTACAATGAGCAGTTCTTC
CASSLGAGGYNEQFF
>TRBV19|TRBJ1-2|.|.|13
TGTGCCAGTAGTATGACCGGGGCCTATGGCTACACCTTC
CASSMTGAYGYTF
>TRBV5-1|TRBJ2-7|.|TRBD1|14
TGCGCCAGCAGCGGGGGCCCGGACAGGGTCGAGCAGTACTTC
CASSGGPDRVEQYF
>TRBV27|TRBJ1-6|few|TRBD1|16
TGTGCCAGCAGTTTATCCGGGACAGTCTATAATTCACCCCTCCACTTT
CASSLSGTVYNSPLHF
>TRBV7-3|TRBJ2-1|few|.|15
TGTGCCAGCAGCCCCGGTAGGGCAGGGATGAATGAGCAGTTCTTC
CASSPGRAGMNEQFF
>TRBV7-2|TRBJ1-3|.|.|12
TGTGCCAGCAGCTATAATGGAAACACCATATATTTT
CASSYNGNTIYF
>TRBV9|TRBJ2-3|.|TRBD1|15
TGTGCCAGCAGCGTAACAGGGGCGCAGGAAGATACGCAGTATTTT
CASSVTGAQEDTQYF
>TRBV5-5|TRBJ1-1|.|.|15
TGTGCCAGCAGCTTGGAGGGCAGTGGGGTCACTGAAGCTTTCTTT
CASSLEGSGVTEAFF
>TRBV3-1/TRBV3-2|TRBJ2-7|.|TRBD1|16
TGTGCCAGCAGCCAAAGTTTCGGGACAGGGGTATACGAGCAGTACTTC
CASSQSFGTGVYEQYF
>TRBV2|TRBJ2-7|few|.|12
TGTGCCAGCAGTGACAGAAAATACGAGCAGTACTTC
CASSDRKYEQYF
>TRBV5-1|TRBJ1-1|.|TRBD1|14
TGCGCCAGCAGCCATGACAGGGGTTACACTGAAGCTTTCTTT
CASSHDRGYTEAFF
>TRBV25-1|TRBJ1-3|.|.|14
TGTGCCAGCAGTGCTCCCTCGAGCGGAAACACCATATATTTT
CASSAPSSGNTIYF
>TRBV27|TRBJ1-5|few|.|16
TGTGCCAGCAGTTTGTTCGCAGGGGCTCGCAATCAGCCCCAGCATTTT
CASSLFAGARNQPQHF
>TRBV7-2|TRBJ2-7|.|.|13
TGTGCCAGCAGCTTAGGTAACTCCTACGAGCAGTACTTC
CASSLGNSYEQYF
>TRBV27|TRBJ1-1|.|.|14
TGTGCCAGCAGTTACTCCCCGCGGAACACTGAAGCTTTCTTT
CASSYSPRNTEAFF
>TRBV19|TRBJ1-4|.|.|15
TGTGCCAGTAGTACTCAGGGAACTTTTGGGGGAAAACTGTTTTTT
CASSTQGTFGGKLFF
>TRBV11-3|TRBJ2-1|few|TRBD1|17
TGTGCCAGCAGCTTTAGCGGGCAACGGGACAGGGGGCTTGAGCAGTTCTTC
CASSFSGQRDRGLEQFF
>TRBV7-2|TRBJ1-2|once|.|13
TGTGCCAGCAGCAATCGGGGGGCGCATGGCTACACCTTC
CASSNRGAHGYTF
>TRBV6-6|TRBJ2-7|medium-sized|TRBD2|14
TGTGCCAGCAGTTACGGGAGGGAATCTGACGAGCAGTACTTC
CASSYGRESDEQYF
>TRBV4-1|TRBJ1-4|.|TRBD1|17
TGCGCCAGCAGCCCCGGGGGGCAGGGGGCGGCTAATGAAAAACTGTTTTTT
CASSPGGQGAANEKLFF
>TRBV5-1|TRBJ2-2|.|TRBD2|15
TGCGCCAGCAGCTTGGCGGGGGGGGACACCGGGGAGCTGTTTTTT
CASSLAGGDTGELFF
>TRBV9|TRBJ1-1|.|TRBD1|14
TGTGCCAGCAGCAGAGGGACAGTCAACACTGAAGCTTTCTTT
CASSRGTVNTEAFF
>TRBV20-1|TRBJ1-1|.|.|12
TGCAGTGCTAGTGTTCTGAACACTGAAGCTTTCTTT
CSASVLNTEAFF
>TRBV30|TRBJ2-1|.|.|12
TGTGCCTGGAGTCGGGACACCAATGAGCAGTTCTTC
CAWSRDTNEQFF
>TRBV5-6|TRBJ2-2|.|.|16
TGTGCCAGCAGCCCACTTAGCGGAAGGAACACCGGGGAGCTGTTTTTT
CASSPLSGRNTGELFF
>TRBV3-1/TRBV3-2|TRBJ1-5|.|.|14
TGTGCCAGCAGCCAAGGCTATAGCAATCAGCCCCAGCATTTT
CASSQGYSNQPQHF
>TRBV19|TRBJ1-2|few|.|12
TGTGCCAGTAGTATTCCACAGTATGGCTACACCTTC
CASSIPQYGYTF
>TRBV11-2|TRBJ2-1|few|.|14
TGTGCCAGCGCTGCTATTCGTGGGTGGAATGAGCAGTTCTTC
CASAAIRGWNEQFF
>TRBV18|TRBJ1-3|once|.|15
TGTGCCAGCTCACCAGGCGGGGACTCTGGAAACACCATATATTTT
CASSPGGDSGNTIYF
>TRBV6-1|TRBJ1-1|.|.|12
TGTGCCAGCAGTGAAGCCCCACGGCGAGCTTTCTTT
CASSEAPRRAFF
>TRBV6-2/TRBV6-3|TRBJ2-4|.|TRBD2|16
TGTGCCAGCAGTTACCCCGGACTAGCGGGTGGGAACATTCAGTACTTC
CASSYPGLAGGNIQYF
>TRBV3-1/TRBV3-2|TRBJ1-2|.|.|13
TGTGCCAGCAGCCAGAGGGGAGGGACGGGCTACACCTTC
CASSQRGGTGYTF
>TRBV2|TRBJ1-1|.|.|13
TGTGCCAGCAGTGAAATTTCCTACACTGAAGCTTTCTTT
CASSEISYTEAFF
>TRBV9|TRBJ1-2|.|TRBD1|15
TGTGCCAGCAGCGATGGGACAGGGGGAGAAGCTGGCTACACCTTC
CASSDGTGGEAGYTF
>TRBV7-2|TRBJ2-3|.|TRBD2|16
TGTGCCAGCAGCCTTCTAGCGGGAGGTTGGACAGATACGCAGTATTTT
CASSLLAGGWTDTQYF